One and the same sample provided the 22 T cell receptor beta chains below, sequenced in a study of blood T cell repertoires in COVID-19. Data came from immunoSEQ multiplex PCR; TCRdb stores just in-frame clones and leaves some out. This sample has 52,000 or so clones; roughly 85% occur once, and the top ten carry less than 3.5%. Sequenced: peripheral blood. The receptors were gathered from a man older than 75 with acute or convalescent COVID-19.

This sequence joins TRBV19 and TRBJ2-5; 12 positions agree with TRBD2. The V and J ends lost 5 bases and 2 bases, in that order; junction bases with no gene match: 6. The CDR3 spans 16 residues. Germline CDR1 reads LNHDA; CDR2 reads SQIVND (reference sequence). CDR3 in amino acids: CASSSRLAGEQETQYF. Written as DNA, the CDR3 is TGTGCCAGTAGTTCCAGACTAGCGGGGGAGCAAGAGACCCAGTACTTC.

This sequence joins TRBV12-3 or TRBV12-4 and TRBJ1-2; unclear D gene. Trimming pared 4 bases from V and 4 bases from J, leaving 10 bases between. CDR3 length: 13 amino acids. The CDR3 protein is CASSSPTGYGYTF. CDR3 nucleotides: TGTGCCAGCAGTTCCCCGACTGGCTATGGCTACACCTTC.

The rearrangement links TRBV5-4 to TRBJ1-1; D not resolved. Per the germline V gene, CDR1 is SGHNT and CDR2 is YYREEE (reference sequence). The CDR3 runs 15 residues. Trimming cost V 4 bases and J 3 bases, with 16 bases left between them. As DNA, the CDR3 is TGTGCCAGCAGCACTGGACTCTTTGGTGACACTGAAGCTTTCTTT. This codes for CASSTGLFGDTEAFF.

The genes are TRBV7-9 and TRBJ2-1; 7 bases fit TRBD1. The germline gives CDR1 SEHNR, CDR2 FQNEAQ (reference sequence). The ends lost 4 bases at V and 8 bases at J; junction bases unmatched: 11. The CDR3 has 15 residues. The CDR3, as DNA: TGTGCCAGCAGCTCCCCCCGGACAGGCTTCCATGAGCAGTTCTTC. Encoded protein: CASSSPRTGFHEQFF.

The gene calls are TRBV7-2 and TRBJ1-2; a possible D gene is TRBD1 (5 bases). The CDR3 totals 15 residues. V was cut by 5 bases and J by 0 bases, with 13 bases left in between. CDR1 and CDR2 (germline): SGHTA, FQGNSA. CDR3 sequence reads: CASSPRQLSNYGYTF. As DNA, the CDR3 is TGTGCCAGCAGCCCCCGACAGCTATCTAACTATGGCTACACCTTC.

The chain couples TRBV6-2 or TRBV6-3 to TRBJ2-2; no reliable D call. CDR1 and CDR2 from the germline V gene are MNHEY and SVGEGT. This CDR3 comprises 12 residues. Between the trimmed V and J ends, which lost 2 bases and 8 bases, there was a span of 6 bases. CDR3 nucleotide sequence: TGTGCCAGCAGTTACGCTCAGGGGGAGCTGTTTTTT. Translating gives CASSYAQGELFF.

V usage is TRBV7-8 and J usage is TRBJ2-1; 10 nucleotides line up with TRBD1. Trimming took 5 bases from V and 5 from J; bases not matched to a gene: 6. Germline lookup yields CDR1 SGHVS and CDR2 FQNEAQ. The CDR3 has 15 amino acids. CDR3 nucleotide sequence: TGTGCCAGCAGCCTTCGGGACAGGGGAAACAATGAGCAGTTCTTC. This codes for CASSLRDRGNNEQFF.

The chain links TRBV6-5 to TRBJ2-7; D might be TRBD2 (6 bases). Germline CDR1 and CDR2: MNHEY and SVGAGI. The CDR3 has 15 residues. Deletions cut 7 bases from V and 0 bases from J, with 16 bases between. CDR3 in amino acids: CASKLDGGFSYEQYF. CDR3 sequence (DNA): TGTGCCAGCAAGCTAGACGGGGGATTCTCCTACGAGCAGTACTTC.

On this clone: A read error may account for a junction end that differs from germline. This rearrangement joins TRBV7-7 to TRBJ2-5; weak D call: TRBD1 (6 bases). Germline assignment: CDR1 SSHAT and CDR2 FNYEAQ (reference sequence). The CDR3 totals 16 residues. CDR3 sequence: CASSSGLRTVKETQYF. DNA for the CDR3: TGTGCTAGCAGCTCAGGTTTGCGGACAGTAAAAGAGACCCAGTACTTC.

CDR3 nucleotide sequence: TGTGCCAGCAGCTTGGGACAGTCATCCGGAAACACCATATATTTT. This encodes CASSLGQSSGNTIYF. V gene TRBV5-8 combines with J gene TRBJ1-3, with D tentatively TRBD1 (5 bases). V was trimmed by 0 bases and J by 4 bases, leaving 11 bases between them. Germline values: CDR1 SGHTS, CDR2 YDEGEE. CDR3 length equals 15 residues.

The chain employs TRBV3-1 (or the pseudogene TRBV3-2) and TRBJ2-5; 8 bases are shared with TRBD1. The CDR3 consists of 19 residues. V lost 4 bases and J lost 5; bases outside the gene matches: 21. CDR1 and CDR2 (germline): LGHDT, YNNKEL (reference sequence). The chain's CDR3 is CASSPLKAGGLFGGETQYF. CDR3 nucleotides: TGTGCCAGCAGCCCCTTGAAGGCAGGGGGCTTATTCGGAGGGGAGACCCAGTACTTC.

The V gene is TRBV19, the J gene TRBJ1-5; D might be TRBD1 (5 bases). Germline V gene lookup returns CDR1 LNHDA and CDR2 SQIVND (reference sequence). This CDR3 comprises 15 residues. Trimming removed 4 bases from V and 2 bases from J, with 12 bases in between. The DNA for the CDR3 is TGTGCCAGTAGTAGTGTTGGAGGGGGCAATCAGCCCCAGCATTTT. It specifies CASSSVGGGNQPQHF.

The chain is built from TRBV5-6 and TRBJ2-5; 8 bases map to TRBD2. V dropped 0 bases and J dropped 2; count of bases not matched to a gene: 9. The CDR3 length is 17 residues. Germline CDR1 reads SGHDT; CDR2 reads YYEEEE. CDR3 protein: CASSLEGRGAHQETQYF. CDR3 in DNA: TGTGCCAGCAGCTTGGAGGGGCGGGGGGCGCATCAAGAGACCCAGTACTTC.

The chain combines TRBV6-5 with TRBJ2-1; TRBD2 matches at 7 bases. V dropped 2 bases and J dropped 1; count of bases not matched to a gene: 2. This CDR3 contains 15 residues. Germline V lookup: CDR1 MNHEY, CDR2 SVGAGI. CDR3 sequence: CASSYRAGSYNEQFF. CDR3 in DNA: TGTGCCAGCAGTTACCGAGCGGGGTCCTACAATGAGCAGTTCTTC.

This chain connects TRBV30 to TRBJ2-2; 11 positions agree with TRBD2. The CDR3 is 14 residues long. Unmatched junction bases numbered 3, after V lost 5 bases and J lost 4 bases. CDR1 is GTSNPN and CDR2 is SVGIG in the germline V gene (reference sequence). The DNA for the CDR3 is TGTGCCTGGGTACTAGCGGGGGTCACCGGGGAGCTGTTTTTT. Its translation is CAWVLAGVTGELFF.

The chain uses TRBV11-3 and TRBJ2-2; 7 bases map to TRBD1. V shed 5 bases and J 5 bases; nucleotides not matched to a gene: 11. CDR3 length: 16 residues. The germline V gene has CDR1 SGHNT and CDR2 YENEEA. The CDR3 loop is CASSLHRGYETGELFF. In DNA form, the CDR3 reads TGTGCCAGCAGCCTCCACAGGGGCTACGAGACCGGGGAGCTGTTTTTT.

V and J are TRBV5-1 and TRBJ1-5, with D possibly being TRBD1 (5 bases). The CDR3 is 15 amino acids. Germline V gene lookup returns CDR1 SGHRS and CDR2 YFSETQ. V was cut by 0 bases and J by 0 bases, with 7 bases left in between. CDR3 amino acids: CASSLGQYSNQPQHF. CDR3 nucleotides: TGCGCCAGCAGCTTGGGACAGTATAGCAATCAGCCCCAGCATTTT.

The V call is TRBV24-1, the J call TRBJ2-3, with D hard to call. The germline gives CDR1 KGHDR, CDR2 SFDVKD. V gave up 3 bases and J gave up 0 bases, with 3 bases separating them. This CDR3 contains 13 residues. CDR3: CATSDTSTDTQYF. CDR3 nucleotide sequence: TGTGCCACCAGTGATACAAGCACAGATACGCAGTATTTT.

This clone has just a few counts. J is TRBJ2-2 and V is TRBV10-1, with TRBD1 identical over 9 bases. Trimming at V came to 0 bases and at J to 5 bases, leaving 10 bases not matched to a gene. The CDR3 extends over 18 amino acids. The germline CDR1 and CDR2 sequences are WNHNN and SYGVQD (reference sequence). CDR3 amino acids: CASSESTWTGEKTGELFF. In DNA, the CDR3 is TGCGCCAGCAGTGAGTCGACGTGGACAGGGGAGAAGACCGGGGAGCTGTTTTTT.

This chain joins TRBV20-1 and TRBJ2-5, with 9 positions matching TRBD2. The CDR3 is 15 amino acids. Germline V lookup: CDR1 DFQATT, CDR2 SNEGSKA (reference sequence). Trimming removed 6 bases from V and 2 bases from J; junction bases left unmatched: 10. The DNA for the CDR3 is TGCAGTGCAAGTTCCCCTAGCGGGGTACAAGAGACCCAGTACTTC. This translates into CSASSPSGVQETQYF.

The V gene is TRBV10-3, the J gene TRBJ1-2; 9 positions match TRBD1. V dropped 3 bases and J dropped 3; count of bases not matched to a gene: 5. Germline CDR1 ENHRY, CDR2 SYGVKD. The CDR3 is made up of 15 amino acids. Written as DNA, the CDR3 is TGTGCCATCAGTGACCGGGACAGGGTTGACTATGGCTACACCTTC. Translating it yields CAISDRDRVDYGYTF.

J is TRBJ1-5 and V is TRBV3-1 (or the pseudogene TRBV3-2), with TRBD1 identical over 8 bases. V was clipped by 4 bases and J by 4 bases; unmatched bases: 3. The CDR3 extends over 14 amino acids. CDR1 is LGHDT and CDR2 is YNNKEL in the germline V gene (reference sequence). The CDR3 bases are TGTGCCAGCAGCCGGACAGGGACAAATCAGCCCCAGCATTTT. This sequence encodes CASSRTGTNQPQHF.